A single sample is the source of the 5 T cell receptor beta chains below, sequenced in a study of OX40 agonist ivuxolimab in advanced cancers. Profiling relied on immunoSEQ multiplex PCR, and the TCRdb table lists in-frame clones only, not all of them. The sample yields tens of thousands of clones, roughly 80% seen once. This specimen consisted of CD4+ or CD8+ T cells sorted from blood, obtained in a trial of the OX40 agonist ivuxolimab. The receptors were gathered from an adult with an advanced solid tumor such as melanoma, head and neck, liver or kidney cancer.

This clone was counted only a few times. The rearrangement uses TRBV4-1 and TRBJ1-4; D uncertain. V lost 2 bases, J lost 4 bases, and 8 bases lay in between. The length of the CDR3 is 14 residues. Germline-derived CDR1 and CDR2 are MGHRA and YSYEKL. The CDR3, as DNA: TGCGCCAGCAGCCAATATCATGGTAATGAAAAACTGTTTTTT. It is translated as CASSQYHGNEKLFF.

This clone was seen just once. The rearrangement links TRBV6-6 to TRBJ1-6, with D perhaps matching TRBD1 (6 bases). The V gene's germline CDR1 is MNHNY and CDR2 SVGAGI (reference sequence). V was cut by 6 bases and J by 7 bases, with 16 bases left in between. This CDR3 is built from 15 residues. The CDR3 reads CASRSTGGRNSPLHF. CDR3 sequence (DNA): TGTGCCAGCAGGTCGACCGGGGGCCGGAATTCACCCCTCCACTTT.

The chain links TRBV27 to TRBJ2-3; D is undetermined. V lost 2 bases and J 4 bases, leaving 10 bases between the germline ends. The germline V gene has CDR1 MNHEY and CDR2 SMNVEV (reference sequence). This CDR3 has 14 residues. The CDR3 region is CASSLNSPPDTQYF. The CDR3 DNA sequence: TGTGCCAGCAGTTTAAATTCTCCCCCAGATACGCAGTATTTT.

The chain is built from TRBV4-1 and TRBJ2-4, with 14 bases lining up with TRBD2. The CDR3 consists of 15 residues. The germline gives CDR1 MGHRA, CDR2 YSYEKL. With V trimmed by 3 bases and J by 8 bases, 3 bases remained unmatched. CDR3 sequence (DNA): TGCGCCAGCAGCCAGGGGACTAGCGGGAGATACATTCAGTACTTC. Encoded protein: CASSQGTSGRYIQYF.

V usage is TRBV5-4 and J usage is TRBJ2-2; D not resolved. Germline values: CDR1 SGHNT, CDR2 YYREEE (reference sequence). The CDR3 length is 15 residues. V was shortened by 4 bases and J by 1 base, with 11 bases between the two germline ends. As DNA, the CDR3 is TGTGCCAGCAGCACTCCATCCGGGAACACCGGGGAGCTGTTTTTT. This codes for CASSTPSGNTGELFF.